A single sample is the source of the 10 T cell receptor beta chains below, sequenced in a study of T cells in Graves' hyperthyroidism and ophthalmopathy. Amplified TCR beta CDR3 regions derived from RNA transcripts. Researchers ran a first-round RT-PCR on the TCR CDR3 using the HTBI primer set. TCRdb independently ran MiXCR on the multiplex PCR reads; one entry per CDR3 protein. The data show 550,000 to 800,000 distinct CDR3 sequences, 16% seen once. The material sequenced was blood. The origin of the receptors is a young man with Graves' hyperthyroidism.

This clonotype has ten or more counts. This chain connects TRBV6-2 or TRBV6-3 to TRBJ2-3, with 10 bases aligning to TRBD1. Germline V lookup: CDR1 MNHEY, CDR2 SVGEGT. The junction had 13 bases not matched to a gene; V was cut back by 2 bases and J by 5 bases. The CDR3 has 18 residues. In DNA form, the CDR3 reads TGTGCCAGCAGTTACCGACCCGGGACAGGGGTTAAAAGAGATACGCAGTATTTT. Amino acid sequence: CASSYRPGTGVKRDTQYF.

This clonotype turned up a few times. The chain uses TRBV28 and TRBJ2-3; D uncertain. The V end was cut by 4 bases, the J end by 0 bases, with 11 bases between. Germline lookup yields CDR1 MDHEN and CDR2 SYDVKM. The CDR3 sequence is 15 residues long. This CDR3 reads CASSSRIVSTDTQYF. The CDR3 nucleotides read TGTGCCAGCAGTTCCCGGATAGTTAGCACAGATACGCAGTATTTT.

This clonotype has a count of ten or more. V gene TRBV19 combines with J gene TRBJ2-7; the D gene is possibly TRBD2 (5 bases). The ends were cut back, 4 bases at V and 2 bases at J, with 9 bases in the middle. The CDR3 has 13 residues. CDR1 is LNHDA, CDR2 SQIVND, per germline (reference sequence). The CDR3 DNA sequence: TGTGCCAGTAGTACCCGGGATGCCTACGAGCAGTACTTC. This sequence encodes CASSTRDAYEQYF.

This clonotype was recorded many times. In DNA form, the CDR3 reads TGTGCCAGCAGTCCCGGGCCAAGCGATGAGCAGTTCTTC. As protein: CASSPGPSDEQFF. V gene TRBV7-3 combines with J gene TRBJ2-1; D remains unclear. The germline V gene has CDR1 SGHTA and CDR2 FQGTGA. V lost 6 bases and J 8 bases, leaving 14 bases between the germline ends. The CDR3 has 13 residues.

This clonotype showed up many times. V gene TRBV30 combines with J gene TRBJ1-1, with D maybe TRBD1 (5 bases). Germline V gives CDR1 GTSNPN, CDR2 SVGIG (reference sequence). The CDR3 totals 13 residues. The V end was cut by 5 bases, the J end by 5 bases, with 15 bases between. CDR3 loop: CAWGAQGWTEAFF. The DNA of the CDR3 is TGTGCCTGGGGGGCCCAGGGCTGGACTGAAGCTTTCTTT. Looking up the rest from reference TRBV30 and TRBJ1-1 gives the full variable domain: SQTIHQWPATLVQPVGSPLSLECTVEGTSNPNLYWYRQAAGRGLQLLFYSVGIGQISSEVPQNLSASRPQDRQFILSSKKLLLSDSGFYLCAWGAQGWTEAFFGQGTRLTVV.

This clonotype was counted many times. The chain combines TRBV7-9 with TRBJ2-7; D uncertain. The length of the CDR3 is 13 residues. V was clipped by 2 bases and J by 6 bases, with 11 bases between them. Germline CDR1 reads SEHNR; CDR2 reads FQNEAQ (reference sequence). The CDR3 DNA follows: TGTGCCAGCAGCTTACGGCAGGATTCCGAGCAGTACTTC. It codes for CASSLRQDSEQYF.

J is TRBJ2-2 and V is TRBV6-6; either TRBD1 or TRBD2 may supply D (6 bases each). In germline, CDR1 is MNHNY, CDR2 SVGAGI (reference sequence). Trimming cost V 2 bases and J 0 bases, with 13 bases left between them. The CDR3 covers 17 residues. As DNA, the CDR3 is TGTGCCAGCAGTTACAGAGGGGGGCTAGCGAACACCGGGGAGCTGTTTTTT. Its translation is CASSYRGGLANTGELFF.

The V gene is TRBV29-1, the J gene TRBJ2-7, with TRBD1 matching over 8 bases. Germline CDR1 and CDR2: SQVTM and ANQGSEA. Trimming cost V 4 bases and J 5 bases; bases outside gene matches: 7. The CDR3 extends over 13 amino acids. CDR3 amino acids: CSVGWTGINEQYF. CDR3 nucleotide sequence: TGCAGCGTTGGGTGGACAGGGATCAACGAGCAGTACTTC.

In DNA form, the CDR3 reads TGTGCCAGCAGCCAAGTCGATAGCGGGAGGGACACAGATACGCAGTATTTT. As protein: CASSQVDSGRDTDTQYF. This chain links TRBV3-1 with TRBJ2-3, with 11 bases that match TRBD2. Germline values: CDR1 LGHDT, CDR2 YNNKEL (reference sequence). The CDR3 is 17 residues long. V gave up 1 base and J gave up 2 bases; unmatched junction bases: 5.

The rearrangement uses TRBV19 and TRBJ2-2; 14 positions match TRBD2. CDR3 length: 15 amino acids. The V gene's germline CDR1 is LNHDA and CDR2 SQIVND (reference sequence). Losses at the gene ends were 4 bases for V and 6 bases for J; bases not matched to a gene: 1. CDR3: CASSTGLAGAGELFF. The CDR3 DNA follows: TGTGCCAGTAGTACGGGACTAGCGGGGGCCGGGGAGCTGTTTTTT.